This entry describes one T cell receptor (beta chain). In the original processing: Amplification from reference gene primers served as the basis for estimated nucleated cell counts. Method: immunoSEQ multiplex PCR; TCRdb's copy keeps in-frame clones and lacks some. V and J calls and clone size are those listed in that table; D and trimming were worked out from the DNA. The data contain about 77,000 clones, 65% to 85% of them singletons. The data are from a study of blood T cell repertoires in COVID-19. Background on the study: Nucleic acid was either cDNA or gDNA, and it came from T cells, B-cell-depleted T cells, or PBMCs.

Input material: peripheral blood. This sequence originates from a man in his 70s with active or convalescent COVID-19.

The CDR3 is CASRPGTGGTEAFF. The CDR3 DNA reads TGTGCCAGCAGACCCGGGACAGGGGGAACTGAAGCTTTCTTT. The rearrangement uses TRBV16 and TRBJ1-1; 11 bases line up with TRBD1. Germline V gene data show CDR1 as KGHSY and CDR2 as FQNENV. This CDR3 has 14 residues. The V segment lost 6 bases and the J segment 5 bases; nucleotides outside the gene matches: 5.